The source of this T cell receptor (beta chain) is a study of T cell repertoires in cytomegalovirus infection. TCRdb ran MiXCR on the reads and lists one entry per CDR3 protein. The table includes about 310,000 distinct CDR3 sequences, around a quarter detected once. Germline CDR1 reads MDHEN; CDR2 reads SYDVKM. The CDR3 is made up of 14 amino acids. The V end lost 2 bases, the J end lost 5 bases, and 12 bases lay between the germline ends. Comment on this clonotype: Its antigen is not identified.

Here the sequenced sample was cultured PBMCs, taken from culture after CMV antigen stimulation. V usage is TRBV28 and J usage is TRBJ2-5; D perhaps matches TRBD2 (7 bases). The sequence was obtained from a human donor in good health (CMV status not recorded). Some clones in this sample may be carry-over from other donors' samples. Here the CDR3 reads CASSLTGGAETQYF. CDR3 sequence (DNA): TGTGCCAGCAGTTTAACGGGGGGCGCCGAGACCCAGTACTTC.